The 23 T cell receptor beta chains below all came from one sample that was sequenced in a study of T cells of healthy individuals. TCRdb used MiXCR to reprocess the 5' RACE reads, holding one entry per CDR3 protein. The sample has around 98,000 distinct CDR3 sequences; approximately 15% are singletons. The receptors were gathered from a human donor in good health.

This clonotype came up many times. V and J are TRBV7-2 and TRBJ2-3; unclear D gene. The CDR3 totals 14 residues. The ends were cut back, 1 base at V and 3 bases at J, with 8 bases in the middle. The germline V gene encodes CDR1 SGHTA and CDR2 FQGNSA. This chain's CDR3 is CASSLGVQTDTQYF. In DNA form, the CDR3 reads TGTGCCAGCAGCTTAGGGGTACAGACAGATACGCAGTATTTT.

V gene TRBV7-9 combines with J gene TRBJ1-1; D ambiguous. The germline gives CDR1 SEHNR, CDR2 FQNEAQ (reference sequence). V was clipped by 5 bases and J by 4 bases, with 17 bases between them. The CDR3 runs 15 residues. The CDR3 sequence is CASSPNWGESTEAFF. As DNA, the CDR3 is TGTGCCAGCAGCCCGAATTGGGGTGAGAGCACTGAAGCTTTCTTT.

The V call is TRBV18, the J call TRBJ1-2; D gene uncertain. The CDR3 is 12 residues long. The germline V gene encodes CDR1 KGHSH and CDR2 LQKENI. Deletions cut 3 bases from V and 6 bases from J, with 8 bases between. The CDR3 region has the DNA TGTGCCAGCTCACCCAGGAGTGATGGCTACACCTTC. Its protein product is CASSPRSDGYTF.

This clonotype was seen only a few times. V is TRBV12-3 or TRBV12-4 and J is TRBJ2-7, with a possible D match to TRBD1 (6 bases). The V gene lost 4 bases and the J gene lost 1 base, with 17 bases spanning the gap. This CDR3 spans 16 amino acids. CDR3: CASSWGPGFGSYEQYF. CDR3 sequence (DNA): TGTGCCAGCAGTTGGGGGCCTGGGTTTGGTTCCTACGAGCAGTACTTC.

This clonotype has a handful of counts. This chain links TRBV6-4 with TRBJ2-1; 9 nucleotides agree with TRBD2. V lost 2 bases, J lost 0 bases, and 5 bases stayed unmatched. The germline gives CDR1 MRHNA, CDR2 SNTAGT. The CDR3 has 17 amino acids. The CDR3 loop is CASSDISGGYSYNEQFF. Here the CDR3 DNA reads TGTGCCAGCAGTGACATTAGCGGGGGTTACTCCTACAATGAGCAGTTCTTC.

The chain recombines TRBV4-2 with TRBJ1-1; D is ambiguous. Germline CDR1 reads LGHNA; CDR2 reads YNFKEQ. The CDR3 length is 13 residues. V was cut by 4 bases and J by 1 base, with 7 bases left in between. The CDR3 reads CASSRGSNTEAFF. The CDR3 region has the DNA TGTGCCAGCAGCCGGGGATCGAACACTGAAGCTTTCTTT.

There are a few counts of this clonotype. The chain carries TRBV29-1 and TRBJ1-1; possible D gene TRBD1, 5 bases. Germline V lookup: CDR1 SQVTM, CDR2 ANQGSEA. V shed 7 bases and J shed 3 bases, with 15 bases lying between them. The CDR3 covers 13 residues. DNA of the CDR3: TGCAGCGCCAAAACGGACATGGACACTGAAGCTTTCTTT. Amino acid sequence: CSAKTDMDTEAFF.

This clonotype has more than one count but fewer than ten. The J gene is TRBJ2-2, the V gene TRBV4-3; D perhaps matches TRBD1 (5 bases). V was clipped by 2 bases and J by 6 bases, with 19 bases between them. This CDR3 spans 17 amino acids. CDR1 and CDR2 (germline): LGHNA, YSLEER. CDR3: CASSQRGLGRHAGELFF. Written as DNA, the CDR3 is TGCGCCAGCAGCCAACGTGGGCTGGGGCGTCACGCCGGGGAGCTGTTTTTT.

This clonotype was recorded many times. J is TRBJ2-7 and V is TRBV25-1; 7 positions match TRBD1. Germline V gene lookup returns CDR1 MGHDK and CDR2 SYGVNS. The CDR3 has 11 amino acids. The V segment lost 10 bases and the J segment 12 bases; nucleotides outside the gene matches: 12. The CDR3, as DNA: TGTGCCACCGAGAGGGGGCGCTTTTGGTACTTC. Translated: CATERGRFWYF.

The rearrangement joins TRBV6-5 to TRBJ1-2; the D gene is possibly TRBD1 (5 bases). Trimming cost V 6 bases and J 4 bases, with 18 bases left between them. Germline V gene data show CDR1 as MNHEY and CDR2 as SVGAGI. There are 15 residues in the CDR3. The CDR3 region has the DNA TGTGCCAGCAGCCGTTTTCAGACAGACATCTATGGCTACACCTTC. Amino acids: CASSRFQTDIYGYTF.

There are a few counts of this clonotype. The genes are TRBV6-5 and TRBJ2-5; 9 positions match TRBD1. Trimming cost V 5 bases and J 7 bases; bases outside gene matches: 5. CDR3 length: 13 residues. Germline values: CDR1 MNHEY, CDR2 SVGAGI. CDR3 DNA sequence: TGTGCCAGCAGTAAGACAGGGGGAGGGACCCAGTACTTC. It translates to CASSKTGGGTQYF.

This clonotype has ten or more counts. The rearrangement links TRBV4-1 to TRBJ2-3; no definite D call. CDR1 MGHRA and CDR2 YSYEKL come from the germline V gene. Trimming removed 1 base at V and 4 bases at J, with 12 bases between. The CDR3 sequence is 15 residues long. The CDR3 sequence is CASSQVILIPDTQYF. For the CDR3, the DNA is TGCGCCAGCAGCCAAGTAATTTTAATACCAGATACGCAGTATTTT.

At least ten counts were recorded for this clonotype. The rearrangement joins TRBV12-3 or TRBV12-4 to TRBJ1-4; D is uncertain. The CDR3 runs to 13 residues. Trimming removed 3 bases at V and 11 bases at J, with 13 bases between. The CDR3 DNA is TGTGCCAGCAGTTTCGACGAAGGAGGGAAACTGTTTTTT. Its translation: CASSFDEGGKLFF.

This clonotype has only a few counts. The CDR3 nucleotides read TGCGCCAGCAGCTTGTATGATCACACTGAAGCTTTCTTT. Its translation is CASSLYDHTEAFF. The chain is built from TRBV5-1 and TRBJ1-1; D is ambiguous. CDR3 size: 13 residues. Deletions cut 1 base from V and 3 bases from J, with 7 bases between. Germline V gives CDR1 SGHRS, CDR2 YFSETQ.

Points on this clonotype: At one end, the junction sequence differs from germline, possibly due to a read error. The chain couples TRBV6-2 or TRBV6-3 to TRBJ2-1; 10 positions agree with TRBD2. CDR3 size: 16 residues. Germline V lookup: CDR1 MNHEY, CDR2 SVGEGT. The CDR3 spells CASTIAGGFDNDEQIF. The CDR3 region has the DNA TGTGCCAGCACAATAGCGGGAGGCTTTGATAACGATGAGCAGATCTTC.

This clonotype was picked up many times. The rearrangement joins TRBV28 to TRBJ1-2; 7 bases fit TRBD1. From germline, CDR1 is MDHEN and CDR2 SYDVKM. The CDR3 consists of 14 residues. V lost 3 bases, J lost 4 bases, and 5 bases stayed unmatched. Here the CDR3 reads CASSFSQGGYGYTF. The CDR3 DNA sequence: TGTGCCAGCAGTTTCTCGCAGGGGGGCTATGGCTACACCTTC.

The J gene is TRBJ2-3, the V gene TRBV11-3; 9 bases are shared with TRBD2. With 5 bases clipped from V and 5 bases from J, the junction kept 5 bases outside the gene matches. Germline assignment: CDR1 SGHNT and CDR2 YENEEA. The CDR3 is made up of 14 amino acids. DNA of the CDR3: TGTGCCAGCAGCAGGACTAGCGTGAGAGATACGCAGTATTTT. Translated, it gives CASSRTSVRDTQYF.

This clonotype was recorded many times. This chain connects TRBV29-1 to TRBJ1-1; a possible D gene is TRBD1 (5 bases). The germline V gene has CDR1 SQVTM and CDR2 ANQGSEA. Trimming removed 4 bases from V and 6 bases from J, with 12 bases in between. The CDR3 has 12 amino acids. This CDR3 reads CSVVPQGPEAFF. As DNA, the CDR3 is TGCAGCGTTGTGCCTCAGGGTCCTGAAGCTTTCTTT.

The chain uses TRBV12-3 or TRBV12-4 and TRBJ1-5; unclear D gene. The CDR3 consists of 13 residues. Trimming took 5 bases from V and 9 from J, leaving 14 bases between them. CDR3 region: CASSPQGIMPQHF. In DNA, the CDR3 is TGTGCCAGCAGTCCCCAAGGCATAATGCCCCAGCATTTT.

The table lists this clonotype with a few counts. The V gene is TRBV7-9, the J gene TRBJ2-3, with D unresolved. From germline, CDR1 is SEHNR and CDR2 FQNEAQ (reference sequence). The CDR3 is made up of 14 amino acids. The V end was cut by 5 bases, the J end by 4 bases, with 13 bases between. CDR3 DNA: TGTGCCAGCAGCCAAGTGATCGGGCCAGATACGCAGTATTTT. It is translated as CASSQVIGPDTQYF.

The sample holds many counts of this clonotype. This chain connects TRBV19 to TRBJ1-1, with D uncertain. The V end lost 3 bases, the J end lost 3 bases, and 8 bases lay between the germline ends. Germline CDR1 LNHDA, CDR2 SQIVND (reference sequence). This CDR3 comprises 13 residues. The CDR3 nucleotides read TGTGCCAGTAGTATTGGCAGCTACACTGAAGCTTTCTTT. Residues: CASSIGSYTEAFF.

This clonotype was observed a handful of times. This chain connects TRBV4-1 to TRBJ2-3, with D perhaps matching TRBD2 (5 bases). Germline-derived CDR1 and CDR2 are MGHRA and YSYEKL. V was shortened by 2 bases and J by 3 bases, with 15 bases between the two germline ends. The CDR3 runs 16 residues. CDR3 sequence (DNA): TGCGCCAGCAGCCAAACCGGGAACATGAGGACAGATACGCAGTATTTT. It specifies CASSQTGNMRTDTQYF.

This clonotype turned up a few times. This sequence joins TRBV28 and TRBJ1-1; tentative D call: TRBD1 (5 bases). The CDR3 is 13 residues long. The germline V and J ends were trimmed by 11 bases and 3 bases, with 16 bases remaining between them. Germline CDR1 MDHEN, CDR2 SYDVKM. DNA for the CDR3: TGTGCCTCTACAGTGGGGGTCGACACTGAAGCTTTCTTT. Protein sequence: CASTVGVDTEAFF.